The 17 T cell receptor beta chains below all came from one sample that was sequenced in a study of T cells in Graves' hyperthyroidism and ophthalmopathy. TCR beta CDR3 sequences were amplified from RNA transcripts. Using the HTBI primer set, a first-round RT-PCR was run on the TCR CDR3. TCRdb passed the multiplex PCR reads through MiXCR, listing each CDR3 protein once. The sample holds around 36,000 distinct CDR3 sequences, 52% seen once. Sample: blood. The receptors originated from a man aged 35-49 years with Graves' ophthalmopathy.

V is TRBV20-1 and J is TRBJ2-3; 8 bases are a match to TRBD2. This CDR3 is built from 16 residues. The trim removed 5 bases at V and 1 base at J, leaving 11 bases unmatched. CDR1 and CDR2 (germline): DFQATT, SNEGSKA (reference sequence). DNA of the CDR3: TGCAGTGCTCCTGACTCTCGAGCGGGAGGCACAGATACGCAGTATTTT. Translated: CSAPDSRAGGTDTQYF.

This clonotype occurred many times. V is TRBV3-1 and J is TRBJ2-1; the D is unclear. V gave up 1 base and J gave up 13 bases, with 11 bases separating them. The CDR3 extends over 12 amino acids. Germline V CDR1 and CDR2: LGHDT, YNNKEL (reference sequence). The CDR3 region is CASSQVLGFQFF. The CDR3 region has the DNA TGTGCCAGCAGCCAAGTTTTGGGTTTTCAGTTCTTC.

Details on this clonotype: This likely comes from a read error, as the CDR3 has no conserved phenylalanine or tryptophan at its end. The chain links TRBV19 to TRBJ2-1, with 9 positions matching TRBD2. Germline CDR1 reads LNHDA; CDR2 reads SQIVND (reference sequence). CDR3 length: 16 residues. Trimming cost V 7 bases and J 4 bases; bases outside gene matches: 11. CDR3 in amino acids: CASTPRGRGGYNEQFL. CDR3 in DNA: TGTGCCAGTACCCCCCGGGGGCGGGGGGGTTACAATGAGCAGTTCCTC.

This clonotype occurred many times. The chain is built from TRBV3-1 and TRBJ2-1; D uncertain. From germline, CDR1 is LGHDT and CDR2 YNNKEL (reference sequence). The V end lost 7 bases, the J end lost 8 bases, and 21 bases lay between the germline ends. This CDR3 contains 15 residues. The CDR3 bases are TGTGCCAGCACCCCCAATCCCCAAATTCCAGATGAGCAGTTCTTC. Protein: CASTPNPQIPDEQFF.

This chain uses TRBV2 with TRBJ2-1, with 7 bases matching TRBD1. This CDR3 has 16 residues. With 5 bases clipped from V and 7 bases from J, the junction kept 14 bases outside the gene matches. CDR1 SNHLY and CDR2 FYNNEI come from the germline V gene. The CDR3 here is CASSYNSGQPPNEQFF. CDR3 in DNA: TGTGCCAGCAGTTATAATTCGGGACAGCCGCCAAATGAGCAGTTCTTC.

This clonotype was found many times. V gene TRBV5-6 combines with J gene TRBJ1-2; D is undetermined. Trimming left V 4 bases short and J 3 bases short, with 7 bases between. CDR3 length equals 12 residues. From germline, CDR1 is SGHDT and CDR2 YYEEEE. The CDR3 sequence is CASSAPDYGYTF. The CDR3 DNA reads TGTGCCAGCAGCGCCCCGGACTATGGCTACACCTTC.

This clonotype occurred many times. This sequence joins TRBV20-1 and TRBJ2-5; 8 nucleotides line up with TRBD1. This CDR3 contains 12 residues. Germline CDR1 DFQATT, CDR2 SNEGSKA (reference sequence). With 6 bases clipped from V and 3 bases from J, the junction kept 3 bases outside the gene matches. CDR3 sequence reads: CSAEDREETQYF. CDR3 sequence (DNA): TGCAGTGCCGAGGACAGGGAAGAGACCCAGTACTTC.

This clonotype counts as medium-sized (0.01 to 0.1%). V and J are TRBV29-1 and TRBJ2-7; 7 bases map to TRBD1. The CDR3 spans 14 residues. J gave up 0 bases and V 5 bases, and 7 bases lay outside the gene matches. Germline V lookup: CDR1 SQVTM, CDR2 ANQGSEA. The CDR3 loop reads CSVPVRGNSYEQYF. Here the CDR3 DNA reads TGCAGCGTTCCCGTCAGGGGGAACTCCTACGAGCAGTACTTC.

This clonotype was counted ten times or more. CDR3 in amino acids: CASSFDKRNQETQYF. The CDR3 DNA sequence: TGTGCCAGCAGCTTTGACAAGCGGAACCAAGAGACCCAGTACTTC. The rearrangement links TRBV5-4 to TRBJ2-5; the D gene is possibly TRBD2 (5 bases). The CDR3 loop spans 15 amino acids. The V gene's germline CDR1 is SGHNT and CDR2 YYREEE (reference sequence). V dropped 2 bases and J dropped 0 bases, with 11 bases sitting between them.

The chain has TRBV24-1 and TRBJ2-1; 7 nucleotides agree with TRBD2. J lost 5 bases, V lost 3 bases, and 3 bases had no gene match. Germline values: CDR1 KGHDR, CDR2 SFDVKD. This CDR3 has 14 residues. The CDR3 is CATSDPGTNNEQFF. The CDR3 region has the DNA TGTGCCACCAGTGATCCCGGGACTAACAATGAGCAGTTCTTC.

The chain uses TRBV12-3 or TRBV12-4 and TRBJ1-6; D uncertain. V was shortened by 8 bases and J by 7 bases, with 18 bases between the two germline ends. The CDR3 length is 15 residues. This chain's CDR3 is CASGPRRAENSPLHF. The CDR3 coding sequence is TGTGCCAGCGGTCCTAGGAGGGCGGAGAATTCACCCCTCCACTTT.

The sample holds many counts of this clonotype. As DNA, the CDR3 is TGTGCCAGCAGCTTAGGGGAAGGACAGGGCAATGGCTACACCTTC. Translation: CASSLGEGQGNGYTF. The chain is built from TRBV13 and TRBJ1-2; TRBD1 aligns across 8 bases. The V segment lost 0 bases and the J segment 6 bases; nucleotides outside the gene matches: 6. The CDR3 has 15 residues. The V gene's germline CDR1 is PRHDT and CDR2 FYEKMQ (reference sequence). The full variable domain, rest sourced from reference TRBV13 and TRBJ1-2, is AAGVIQSPRHLIKEKRETATLKCYPIPRHDTVYWYQQGPGQDPQFLISFYEKMQSDKGSIPDRFSAQQFSDYHSELNMSSLELGDSALYFCASSLGEGQGNGYTFGSGTRLTVV.

This rearrangement joins TRBV7-9 to TRBJ2-2, with TRBD1 as a possible D gene (5 bases). Germline CDR1 SEHNR, CDR2 FQNEAQ (reference sequence). The CDR3 spans 15 residues. V was trimmed by 5 bases and J by 1 base, leaving 11 bases between them. Here the CDR3 reads CASSQTELNTGELFF. The CDR3 DNA is TGTGCCAGCAGCCAGACAGAGCTGAACACCGGGGAGCTGTTTTTT.

This clonotype has a handful of counts. V and J are TRBV6-5 and TRBJ2-3; D is unresolved. The ends were cut back, 11 bases at V and 0 bases at J, with 12 bases in the middle. Germline V lookup: CDR1 MNHEY, CDR2 SVGAGI. This CDR3 has 13 amino acids. The CDR3 region has the DNA TGTGCCTGTAGGGCGGTTAGCACAGATACGCAGTATTTT. Its translation: CACRAVSTDTQYF.

This clonotype was picked up many times. The CDR3 spells CSADTDRGRPDLTYEQYF. In DNA, the CDR3 is TGCAGTGCGGATACTGACCGGGGTCGCCCAGACCTCACCTACGAGCAGTACTTC. The chain uses TRBV20-1 and TRBJ2-7; D may be TRBD2 (5 bases). Looked up from germline, CDR1 is DFQATT and CDR2 is SNEGSKA (reference sequence). This CDR3 comprises 18 residues. Trimming pared 6 bases from V and 2 bases from J, leaving 29 bases between.

V usage is TRBV5-1 and J usage is TRBJ2-7; TRBD2 aligns across 8 bases. The V gene end was trimmed by 2 bases and the J gene end by 4 bases; junction bases not matched to a gene: 8. Germline CDR1 is SGHRS and CDR2 is YFSETQ. The CDR3 runs to 15 residues. The CDR3 sequence: CASSFPRGGRYEQYF. The CDR3 DNA reads as TGCGCCAGCAGCTTCCCACGCGGGGGGCGGTACGAGCAGTACTTC.

This clonotype was detected ten times or more. This chain links TRBV7-3 with TRBJ2-1; either TRBD1 or TRBD2 may supply D (5 bases each). V lost 4 bases and J 3 bases, leaving 10 bases between the germline ends. The length of the CDR3 is 14 residues. Germline lookup yields CDR1 SGHTA and CDR2 FQGTGA. The DNA for the CDR3 is TGTGCCAGCAGCTCCGGGGACCGCTACAATGAGCAGTTCTTC. The encoded protein is CASSSGDRYNEQFF.